This T cell receptor (beta chain) derives from a study of beta chain features in type 1 diabetes. Staining for CD45RO/CCR7/CD25/CD127/CD95/CD27 allowed sorting of CD4+ naive, central memory, regulatory and stem cell-like memory cells. Without exception, sorted populations had purity beyond 95%. The isolated RNA, all of it, was reverse transcribed, so expressed TCRB transcripts were what got sequenced. It was found that naive, central memory and regulatory T cell samples averaged about 3.57 million reads. Method: immunoSEQ multiplex PCR; TCRdb's copy keeps in-frame clones and lacks some. Among under 450,000 clones listed, approximately 15% were seen once. A note on this clone: Its antigen is unknown.

Whole-study results and caveats: A PCR bias possibly favoring shorter templates would apply equally to patients and controls.

The germline V gene encodes CDR1 SGHRS and CDR2 YFSETQ. V lost 4 bases and J lost 6; bases outside the gene matches: 10. The CDR3 is 16 residues long. The sequencing sample was made of naive CD4+ T cells from blood. The V and J genes are TRBV5-1 and TRBJ2-1; 10 bases match TRBD2. The receptor was derived from a woman under 30 in good health. The CDR3 region has the DNA TGCGCCAGCAGCCTAGCGGGAGCCTCCCTACCCAATGAGCAGTTCTTC. Residues: CASSLAGASLPNEQFF.